A single sample gave rise to the 25 T cell receptor beta chains below, sequenced in a study of naive and memory T cell subsets. No antigen has been assigned to these receptors. The beta constant-region primer was an equimolar mix of two oligonucleotides covering TRBC1 and TRBC2. The ligated cDNA underwent four PCR rounds using SP2 and nested alpha and beta constant-region primers. TCRdb re-derived calls from the UMI-ligation and nested PCR reads in MiXCR, one entry per CDR3 protein. The sample holds 130,000 to 150,000 distinct CDR3 sequences; 22% are singletons and the top ten take 0.11%. Whole-study findings and limits: Naive repertoires, especially CD8, held a few larger clonotypes, possibly memory cells re-expressing CD45RA.

Sequencing input: naive CD4+ T cells from blood. The receptors originated from a human donor in good health.

This clonotype showed up just a few times. V usage is TRBV7-2 and J usage is TRBJ2-7; D is unclear. This CDR3 is built from 12 residues. Germline values: CDR1 SGHTA, CDR2 FQGNSA. Trimming left V 5 bases short and J 1 base short, with 6 bases between. The CDR3, as DNA: TGTGCCAGCAGCCCTCGATCCTACGAGCAGTACTTC. It codes for CASSPRSYEQYF. The whole variable domain, filled in from reference TRBV7-2 and TRBJ2-7, reads GAGVSQSPSNKVTEKGKDVELRCDPISGHTALYWYRQSLGQGLEFLIYFQGNSAPDKSGLPSDRFSAERTGGSVSTLTIQRTQQEDSAVYLCASSPRSYEQYFGPGTRLTVT.

The J gene is TRBJ2-3, the V gene TRBV9; D is possibly TRBD2 (5 bases). This CDR3 has 15 residues. The germline gives CDR1 SGDLS, CDR2 YYNGEE. V lost 0 bases and J lost 4, with 12 bases in between. CDR3 amino acids: CASSVARGAADTQYF. The CDR3, as DNA: TGTGCCAGCAGCGTAGCACGGGGAGCGGCAGATACGCAGTATTTT.

The chain employs TRBV18 and TRBJ2-3; no clear D gene. Deletions cut 3 bases from V and 6 bases from J, with 13 bases between. This CDR3 contains 14 residues. Germline CDR1 KGHSH, CDR2 LQKENI. The CDR3 DNA sequence: TGTGCCAGCTCACCTACCATAGCCGAGGATACGCAGTATTTT. This translates into CASSPTIAEDTQYF.

This clonotype was counted at least ten times. This chain links TRBV7-2 with TRBJ2-6; a possible D gene is TRBD1 (6 bases). CDR1 and CDR2 (germline): SGHTA, FQGNSA. CDR3 length: 16 residues. V was trimmed by 5 bases and J by 0 bases, leaving 11 bases between them. The CDR3 loop is CASSQQGYSGANVLTF. Here the CDR3 DNA reads TGTGCCAGCAGCCAACAGGGATACTCTGGGGCCAACGTCCTGACTTTC.

This clonotype was observed a few times. V gene TRBV30 combines with J gene TRBJ2-5; D remains unclear. CDR1 is GTSNPN and CDR2 is SVGIG in the germline V gene (reference sequence). Between the trimmed V and J ends, which lost 1 base and 6 bases, there was a span of 9 bases. The CDR3 has 12 amino acids. This CDR3 reads CAWSARAQTQYF. The CDR3 DNA reads as TGTGCCTGGAGTGCTCGAGCGCAGACCCAGTACTTC.

In this sample, this clonotype turned up a few times. This chain uses TRBV29-1 with TRBJ2-5; 8 nucleotides match TRBD2. The V gene end was trimmed by 6 bases and the J gene end by 1 base; junction bases not matched to a gene: 4. Looked up from germline, CDR1 is SQVTM and CDR2 is ANQGSEA. There are 13 residues in the CDR3. CDR3: CSVGGRPQETQYF. CDR3 coding DNA: TGCAGCGTCGGCGGGAGGCCCCAAGAGACCCAGTACTTC.

This chain connects TRBV5-1 to TRBJ1-4; no firm D call. The CDR3 spans 17 residues. Trimming pared 4 bases from V and 0 bases from J, leaving 16 bases between. CDR1 and CDR2 from the germline V gene are SGHRS and YFSETQ. The CDR3 nucleotides are TGCGCCAGCAGCCAATTCCTTTTATCGGCAACTAATGAAAAACTGTTTTTT. It translates to CASSQFLLSATNEKLFF.

The chain joins TRBV7-8 to TRBJ1-2, with a possible D match to TRBD1 (6 bases). V shed 4 bases and J shed 2 bases, with 11 bases lying between them. Germline loops: CDR1 SGHVS, CDR2 FQNEAQ. This CDR3 region has 14 residues. CDR3 loop: CASSSLTGNYGYTF. In DNA form, the CDR3 reads TGTGCCAGCAGCTCCCTGACAGGAAACTATGGCTACACCTTC.

Only a few counts were recorded for this clonotype. V gene TRBV29-1 combines with J gene TRBJ2-1; no clear D. The CDR3 is 10 amino acids. The V end was cut by 7 bases, the J end by 8 bases, with 9 bases between. Germline V gene sequence: CDR1 SQVTM, CDR2 ANQGSEA. In DNA, the CDR3 is TGCAGCGGGAAGGTTTATGAGCAGTTCTTC. It is translated as CSGKVYEQFF.

This clonotype was counted only a few times. The chain is built from TRBV3-1 and TRBJ2-1, with 13 bases aligning to TRBD2. Germline V gene data show CDR1 as LGHDT and CDR2 as YNNKEL (reference sequence). Trimming cost V 4 bases and J 6 bases; bases outside gene matches: 9. CDR3 length equals 17 residues. CDR3: CASSPTRLAGGFNEQFF. CDR3 coding DNA: TGTGCCAGCAGCCCCACCCGACTAGCGGGAGGTTTCAATGAGCAGTTCTTC.

The chain has TRBV7-8 and TRBJ2-2, with D possibly matching TRBD2 (6 bases). Trimming took off 8 bases at V and 8 bases at J, with 21 bases between the two ends. CDR1 and CDR2 from the germline V gene are SGHVS and FQNEAQ. This CDR3 is 15 amino acids long. The CDR3: CASEARMGGVGELFF. CDR3 in DNA: TGTGCCAGCGAAGCTCGTATGGGGGGTGTGGGGGAGCTGTTTTTT.

This clonotype has at least ten counts. The chain employs TRBV5-1 and TRBJ2-5; D is perhaps TRBD2 (5 bases). Deletions cut 6 bases from V and 4 bases from J, with 13 bases between. This CDR3 region has 13 residues. Germline V gene lookup returns CDR1 SGHRS and CDR2 YFSETQ. CDR3 loop: CASTSSEAETQYF. CDR3 bases: TGCGCCAGCACTTCATCGGAGGCAGAGACCCAGTACTTC. The full variable domain, rest sourced from reference TRBV5-1 and TRBJ2-5, is KAGVTQTPRYLIKTRGQQVTLSCSPISGHRSVSWYQQTPGQGLQFLFEYFSETQRNKGNFPGRFSGRQFSNSRSEMNVSTLELGDSALYLCASTSSEAETQYFGPGTRLLVL.

This clonotype was picked up a small number of times. V gene TRBV28 combines with J gene TRBJ2-7; 7 bases match TRBD1. J was trimmed by 3 bases and V by 6 bases; bases with no gene match: 8. There are 14 residues in the CDR3. CDR1 is MDHEN, CDR2 SYDVKM, per germline. CDR3 loop: CASREGQIHYEQYF. CDR3 coding DNA: TGTGCCAGCAGAGAGGGACAGATTCACTACGAGCAGTACTTC.

V and J are TRBV28 and TRBJ2-5; 11 bases agree with TRBD2. The CDR3 extends over 16 amino acids. Germline loops: CDR1 MDHEN, CDR2 SYDVKM. V gave up 4 bases and J gave up 1 base; unmatched junction bases: 5. For the CDR3, the DNA is TGTGCCAGCAGTTCACCTAGCGGGAGGACCCAAGAGACCCAGTACTTC. Its protein product is CASSSPSGRTQETQYF.

In this sample, this clonotype turned up a few times. V and J are TRBV30 and TRBJ2-1; D gene ambiguous. This CDR3 has 13 amino acids. The germline V gene encodes CDR1 GTSNPN and CDR2 SVGIG (reference sequence). Trimming took 0 bases from V and 8 from J, leaving 11 bases between them. The CDR3 nucleotides read TGTGCCTGGAGTGTATCGAGCCTGGATGAGCAGTTCTTC. Its protein product is CAWSVSSLDEQFF. Looking up the rest from reference TRBV30 and TRBJ2-1 gives the full variable domain: SQTIHQWPATLVQPVGSPLSLECTVEGTSNPNLYWYRQAAGRGLQLLFYSVGIGQISSEVPQNLSASRPQDRQFILSSKKLLLSDSGFYLCAWSVSSLDEQFFGPGTRLTVL.

This chain joins TRBV11-2 and TRBJ2-1; maybe TRBD2 (6 bases). The CDR3 is 15 residues long. With 5 bases removed from V and 6 bases from J, the gap between germline ends came to 17 bases. Germline V CDR1 and CDR2: SGHAT, FQNNGV. This CDR3 reads CASSPSAGRANEQFF. The CDR3, as DNA: TGTGCCAGCAGCCCCTCAGCGGGTCGGGCCAATGAGCAGTTCTTC.

This sequence joins TRBV6-5 and TRBJ1-1; D is undetermined. V lost 0 bases to trimming and J lost 4 bases, with 9 bases between them. The CDR3 contains 14 residues. Germline CDR1 is MNHEY and CDR2 is SVGAGI. The CDR3 protein is CASSYSSSRTEAFF. CDR3 in DNA: TGTGCCAGCAGTTACTCGAGTTCGCGCACTGAAGCTTTCTTT.

This sequence joins TRBV6-1 and TRBJ2-1; no reliable D call. CDR3 length: 13 amino acids. V lost 8 bases, J lost 5 bases, and 13 bases lay in between. Germline V CDR1 and CDR2: MNHNS, SASEGT. CDR3 sequence: CASPIMGNNEQFF. CDR3 sequence (DNA): TGTGCCAGCCCGATAATGGGGAACAATGAGCAGTTCTTC.

This clonotype came up a few times. The chain employs TRBV12-5 and TRBJ2-5; tentative D call: TRBD2 (6 bases). V was shortened by 4 bases and J by 5 bases, with 11 bases between the two germline ends. This CDR3 has 13 residues. The germline V gene has CDR1 LGHNT and CDR2 FRNRAP. The DNA of the CDR3 is TGTGCTAGTGGTTCAACCGGAGGGGAGACCCAGTACTTC. It specifies CASGSTGGETQYF.

This clonotype was observed a few times. The chain links TRBV12-5 to TRBJ2-2; no clear D gene. CDR1 and CDR2 (germline): LGHNT, FRNRAP. V lost 1 base and J 1 base, leaving 1 base between the germline ends. This CDR3 has 13 residues. The CDR3 coding sequence is TGTGCTAGTGGTTTGGAGAACACCGGGGAGCTGTTTTTT. This sequence encodes CASGLENTGELFF.

The chain combines TRBV6-6 with TRBJ1-6; D unclear. The CDR3 runs 15 residues. From germline, CDR1 is MNHNY and CDR2 SVGAGI (reference sequence). Deletions cut 5 bases from V and 6 bases from J, with 14 bases between. The CDR3 region is CASSPVARPNSPLHF. The CDR3 DNA sequence: TGTGCCAGCAGTCCGGTGGCCAGACCTAATTCACCCCTCCACTTT.

This clonotype was observed a handful of times. V is TRBV29-1 and J is TRBJ2-1; D not resolved. The CDR3 loop spans 11 amino acids. V lost 4 bases and J 4 bases, leaving 5 bases between the germline ends. Germline assignment: CDR1 SQVTM and CDR2 ANQGSEA. The chain's CDR3 is CSVVNYNEQFF. CDR3 DNA: TGCAGCGTTGTTAATTACAATGAGCAGTTCTTC.

The genes are TRBV14 and TRBJ1-6, with TRBD1 matching 9 bases. The ends lost 6 bases at V and 4 bases at J; junction bases unmatched: 10. CDR1 is SGHDN and CDR2 is FVKESK in the germline V gene. The CDR3 runs 17 residues. The DNA of the CDR3 is TGTGCCAGCAGGCAGAGAGCCGGGACAGGGTATAATTCACCCCTCCACTTT. Its protein is CASRQRAGTGYNSPLHF.

This clonotype was counted only a few times. This sequence joins TRBV12-3 or TRBV12-4 and TRBJ2-3, with D uncertain. The V gene lost 7 bases and the J gene lost 0 bases, with 11 bases spanning the gap. The length of the CDR3 is 14 residues. The CDR3 reads CASKARSSTDTQYF. CDR3 sequence (DNA): TGTGCCAGCAAGGCGCGATCTAGCACAGATACGCAGTATTTT.

V gene TRBV5-1 combines with J gene TRBJ2-7; D possibly uses TRBD1 or TRBD2 (5 bases each). From germline, CDR1 is SGHRS and CDR2 YFSETQ. Trimming removed 0 bases at V and 3 bases at J, with 10 bases between. This CDR3 has 14 amino acids. The CDR3 DNA reads as TGCGCCAGCAGCTTGGGCAGGGACCTCTACGAGCAGTACTTC. Its translation: CASSLGRDLYEQYF.